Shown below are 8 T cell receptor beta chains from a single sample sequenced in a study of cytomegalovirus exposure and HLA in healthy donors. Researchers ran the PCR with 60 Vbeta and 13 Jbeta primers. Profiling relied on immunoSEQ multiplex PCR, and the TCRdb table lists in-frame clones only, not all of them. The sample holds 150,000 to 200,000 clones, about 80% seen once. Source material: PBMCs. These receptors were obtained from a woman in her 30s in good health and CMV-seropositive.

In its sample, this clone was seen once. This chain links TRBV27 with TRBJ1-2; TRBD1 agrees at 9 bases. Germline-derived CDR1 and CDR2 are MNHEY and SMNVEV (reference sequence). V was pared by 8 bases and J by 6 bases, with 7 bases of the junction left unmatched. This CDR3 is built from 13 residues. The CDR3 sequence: CASGLRTGDGYTF. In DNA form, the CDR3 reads TGTGCCAGCGGCTTGAGGACAGGGGATGGCTACACCTTC.

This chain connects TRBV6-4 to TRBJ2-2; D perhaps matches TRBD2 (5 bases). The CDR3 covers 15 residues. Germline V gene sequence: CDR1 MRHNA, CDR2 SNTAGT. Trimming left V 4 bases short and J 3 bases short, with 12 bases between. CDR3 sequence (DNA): TGTGCCAGCAGTGCATCGGGAACTCACACCGGGGAGCTGTTTTTT. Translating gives CASSASGTHTGELFF.

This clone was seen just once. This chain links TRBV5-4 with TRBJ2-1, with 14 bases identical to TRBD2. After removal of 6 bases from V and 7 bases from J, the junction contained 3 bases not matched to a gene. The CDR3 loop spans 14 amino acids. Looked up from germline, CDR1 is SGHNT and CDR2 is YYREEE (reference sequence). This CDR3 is CASKGTSGSNEQFF. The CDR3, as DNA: TGTGCCAGCAAAGGGACTAGCGGGAGTAATGAGCAGTTCTTC.

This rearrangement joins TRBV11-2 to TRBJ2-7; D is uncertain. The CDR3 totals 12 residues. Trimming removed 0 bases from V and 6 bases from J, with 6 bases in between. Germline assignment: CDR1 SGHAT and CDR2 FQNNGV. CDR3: CASSLDGSEQYF. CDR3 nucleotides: TGTGCCAGCAGCTTAGATGGCTCCGAGCAGTACTTC.

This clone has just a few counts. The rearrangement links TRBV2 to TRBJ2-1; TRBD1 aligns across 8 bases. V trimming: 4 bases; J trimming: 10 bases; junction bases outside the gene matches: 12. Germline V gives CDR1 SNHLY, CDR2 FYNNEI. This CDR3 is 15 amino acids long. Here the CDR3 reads CASSATGAIQWEQFF. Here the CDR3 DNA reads TGTGCCAGCAGTGCGACAGGGGCTATACAATGGGAGCAGTTCTTC.

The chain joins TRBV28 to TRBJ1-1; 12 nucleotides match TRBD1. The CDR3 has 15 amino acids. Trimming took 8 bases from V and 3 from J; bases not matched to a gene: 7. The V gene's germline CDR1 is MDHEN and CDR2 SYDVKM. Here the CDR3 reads CASSGTGGEDTEAFF. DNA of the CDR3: TGTGCCAGCTCCGGGACAGGGGGCGAGGACACTGAAGCTTTCTTT.

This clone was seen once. CDR3 in amino acids: CSVEASGGVDTQYF. CDR3 bases: TGCAGCGTTGAGGCTAGCGGGGGGGTGGATACGCAGTATTTT. The chain uses TRBV29-1 and TRBJ2-3; 12 bases align to TRBD2. V lost 3 bases to trimming and J lost 6 bases; unmatched junction nucleotides: 4. The CDR3 runs to 14 residues. CDR1 and CDR2 (germline): SQVTM, ANQGSEA.

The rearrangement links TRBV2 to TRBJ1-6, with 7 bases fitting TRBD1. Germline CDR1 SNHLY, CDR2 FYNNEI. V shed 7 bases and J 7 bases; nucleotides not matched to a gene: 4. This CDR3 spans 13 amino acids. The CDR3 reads CASTQGVNSPLHF. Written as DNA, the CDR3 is TGTGCCAGCACTCAGGGGGTCAATTCACCCCTCCACTTT.